The rows below give T cell receptor beta chains drawn from one sample of a study of control samples from healthy donors and cancer patients. The method was immunoSEQ multiplex PCR; TCRdb's version includes in-frame clones alone and lacks a portion of them. The sample has about 170,000 clones, 70% to 90% seen once. Material for sequencing was blood. These receptors were collected from a man aged 25-40 years in good health. CDR3s include the opening cysteine and the closing phenylalanine or tryptophan. A D gene is named only where the DNA matches it firmly. Expanded clones get a size class; other rows say once, few or many, or leave the size out.

-	TRBJ1-1	TRBV7-2	-	TGTGCCAGCAGCTTAGAAGGGGCGGCGTACACTGAAGCTTTCTTT	CASSLEGAAYTEAFF
-	TRBJ1-1	TRBV7-8	-	TGTGCCAGCAGTTCTCCAGGGTACACTGAAGCTTTCTTT	CASSSPGYTEAFF
-	TRBJ2-7	TRBV3-1/TRBV3-2	TRBD2	TGTGCCAGCAGCCCTAGCGGCTCTCTCCCCGAGCAGTACTTC	CASSPSGSLPEQYF
-	TRBJ2-2	TRBV27	TRBD2	TGTGCCAGCAGTGGCGGAGGACTAGCGGGAGGTATCGGGGAGCTGTTTTTT	CASSGGGLAGGIGELFF
-	TRBJ1-2	TRBV6-5	-	TGTGCCAGCAGTACTCCGGGACGGACTTATGGCTACACCTTC	CASSTPGRTYGYTF
-	TRBJ1-6	TRBV29-1	-	TGCAGCGTTCAACAGGAGCTTAATTCACCCCTCCACTTT	CSVQQELNSPLHF
once	TRBJ1-1	TRBV2	-	TGTGCCAGCAGTGAAGCGAGCGGCAGGCCCAAAGCTTTCTTT	CASSEASGRPKAFF
-	TRBJ1-1	TRBV18	-	TGTGCCAGCTCACCGGATCTGGGTGGGGGGGTGAACACTGAAGCTTTCTTT	CASSPDLGGGVNTEAFF
-	TRBJ1-1	TRBV7-9	-	TGTGCCAGCAGCCCGGAGGGGAGCGCTGAAGCTTTCTTT	CASSPEGSAEAFF
-	TRBJ1-1	TRBV28	TRBD1	TGTGCCAGCAGTTTCCCTGGGACAGTCCAGAACACTGAAGCTTTCTTT	CASSFPGTVQNTEAFF
-	TRBJ2-7	TRBV5-1	-	TGCGCCAGCAGCTTGTTACAGAGTTACTACGAGCAGTACTTC	CASSLLQSYYEQYF
-	TRBJ2-4	TRBV4-1	TRBD1	TGCGCCAGCAGCCAAGTCTGGCAGGGGGTAAGGGGCATTCAGTACTTC	CASSQVWQGVRGIQYF
-	TRBJ2-1	TRBV16	TRBD1	TGTGCCAGCAGCCAGGCAGGGGGCGCCCACAATGAGCAGTTCTTC	CASSQAGGAHNEQFF
-	TRBJ2-6	TRBV7-3	-	TGTGCCAGCAGTAAGCAGGGAATTTCTGGGGCCAACGTCCTGACTTTC	CASSKQGISGANVLTF
-	TRBJ1-6	TRBV6-5	-	TGTGCCAGCAGTTATTCGCGAAGGGGTGATTCACCCCTCCACTTT	CASSYSRRGDSPLHF
-	TRBJ2-7	TRBV19	TRBD1	TGTGCCAGTAGTCAGACAGGGAGCTCCTACGAGCAGTACTTC	CASSQTGSSYEQYF
-	TRBJ2-3	TRBV19	TRBD1	TGTGCCACCCGTTCAGGGGGCGGTCGCACAGATACGCAGTATTTT	CATRSGGGRTDTQYF
-	TRBJ1-1	TRBV7-2	-	TGTGCCAGCTCGCCTTGGGGACGGAACACTGAAGCTTTCTTT	CASSPWGRNTEAFF
-	TRBJ2-7	TRBV7-9	TRBD1	TGTGCCAGCAGCTTAGGGAGGACAGGGACCCACGAGCAGTACTTC	CASSLGRTGTHEQYF
-	TRBJ2-1	TRBV3-1/TRBV3-2	-	TGTGCCAGCAGCCAAGAATCGGCGCAGAGATCCTACAATGAGCAGTTCTTC	CASSQESAQRSYNEQFF
-	TRBJ2-6	TRBV7-2	TRBD1	TGTGCCAGCAGCTTAGTATTGCTCGGACAGGGGGCTGGGGCCAACGTCCTGACTTTC	CASSLVLLGQGAGANVLTF
-	TRBJ2-2	TRBV18	-	TGTGCCAGCTCACCGGTTGCGGGAAGCAACACCGGGGAGCTGTTTTTT	CASSPVAGSNTGELFF
-	TRBJ1-5	TRBV7-8	-	TGTGCCAGCAGCTCCGGAACTTATAGCAATCAGCCCCAGCATTTT	CASSSGTYSNQPQHF
few	TRBJ1-1	TRBV7-8	-	TGTGCCAGCAGCTTATGGACGGAGAACACTGAAGCTTTCTTT	CASSLWTENTEAFF
-	TRBJ2-3	TRBV9	-	TGTGCCAGCGGGACGGGAAGCACAGATACGCAGTATTTT	CASGTGSTDTQYF
once	TRBJ2-5	TRBV19	-	TGTGCCAGTAGTATTAGGACAGCCCAAGAGACCCAGTACTTC	CASSIRTAQETQYF
-	TRBJ2-3	TRBV5-1	TRBD2	TGCGCCAGCAGCTCCGGGGGGACTACAGATACGCAGTATTTT	CASSSGGTTDTQYF
-	TRBJ1-5	TRBV7-8	TRBD1	TGTGCCAGCAGCTCCGGCGGGGGACAGTATCAGCCCCAGCATTTT	CASSSGGGQYQPQHF
-	TRBJ2-7	TRBV7-6	TRBD2	TGTGCCAGCAGCTCCCCAGCCGGGGGGAGCTCCTACGAGCAGTACTTC	CASSSPAGGSSYEQYF
-	TRBJ1-2	TRBV27	-	TGTGCCAGCAGTTTACACGGAGTAGGTGGCTACACCTTC	CASSLHGVGGYTF
-	TRBJ1-2	TRBV10-3	-	TGTGCCATCAGTGAGTCCGACAGTTACTACTATGGCTACACCTTC	CAISESDSYYYGYTF
-	TRBJ1-6	TRBV2	TRBD1	TGTGCCAGCAGCCGGGACAGGGAGCTCGGTTCACCCCTCCACTTT	CASSRDRELGSPLHF
-	TRBJ1-1	TRBV25-1	TRBD1	TGTGCCAGCAGTTGGGGACAGGGAGAGGGGAACACTGAAGCTTTCTTT	CASSWGQGEGNTEAFF
-	TRBJ1-6	TRBV13	-	TGTGCCAGCAGCTTTCGCTCCTATAATTCACCCCTCCACTTT	CASSFRSYNSPLHF
once	TRBJ2-2	TRBV24-1	-	TGTGCCACCAGTGAAACTCTCCGAGGCGGGGAGCTGTTTTTT	CATSETLRGGELFF
-	TRBJ2-2	TRBV7-2	-	TGTGCCAGCAGCTTACAGGGGGAGGTCGGGGAGCTGTTTTTT	CASSLQGEVGELFF
few	TRBJ1-5	TRBV30	-	TGTGCCTGGAGTGTACCACAGGGAGGGCAGCCCCAGCATTTT	CAWSVPQGGQPQHF
few	TRBJ2-2	TRBV19	TRBD2	TGTGCCAGTAGCCAGCGGGAAATCGGGGAGCTGTTTTTT	CASSQREIGELFF
-	TRBJ2-1	TRBV7-9	TRBD1	TGTGCCAGCAGCTTAGGGACAGGACAACCCTACAATGAGCAGTTCTTC	CASSLGTGQPYNEQFF
-	TRBJ2-7	TRBV11-2	-	TGTGCCAGCAGCTCCCGAAGCTACGAGCAGTACTTC	CASSSRSYEQYF
-	TRBJ2-1	TRBV7-7	-	TGTGCCAGCAGCTTAAATAACTACAATGAGCAGTTCTTC	CASSLNNYNEQFF